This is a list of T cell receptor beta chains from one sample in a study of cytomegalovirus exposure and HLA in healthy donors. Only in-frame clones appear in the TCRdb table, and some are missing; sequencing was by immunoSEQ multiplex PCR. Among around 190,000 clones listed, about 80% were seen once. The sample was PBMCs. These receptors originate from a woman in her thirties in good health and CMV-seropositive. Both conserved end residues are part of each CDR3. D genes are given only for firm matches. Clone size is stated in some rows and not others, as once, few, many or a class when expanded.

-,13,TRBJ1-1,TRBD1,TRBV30,CAWSRQGDTEAFF,TGTGCCTGGAGTAGACAGGGGGACACTGAAGCTTTCTTT
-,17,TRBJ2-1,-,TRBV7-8,CASSLRADSKPNNEQFF,TGTGCCAGCAGCTTACGGGCGGACTCCAAGCCGAACAATGAGCAGTTCTTC
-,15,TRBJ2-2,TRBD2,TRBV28,CASSRGGSVTGELFF,TGTGCCAGCAGCCGCGGGGGGTCAGTGACCGGGGAGCTGTTTTTT
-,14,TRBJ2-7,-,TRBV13,CASSLAALSYEQYF,TGTGCCAGCAGCTTAGCCGCGCTCTCCTACGAGCAGTACTTC
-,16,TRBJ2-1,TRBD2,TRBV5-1,CASSSQTSGASNEQFF,TGCGCCAGCAGCTCACAGACTAGCGGGGCCTCAAATGAGCAGTTCTTC
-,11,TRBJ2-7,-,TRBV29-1,CSVERGYEQYF,TGCAGCGTTGAAAGAGGGTACGAGCAGTACTTC
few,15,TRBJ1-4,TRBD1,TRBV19,CASSRETGEHEKLFF,TGTGCCAGTAGTAGGGAGACAGGGGAGCACGAAAAACTGTTTTTT
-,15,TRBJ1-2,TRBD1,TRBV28,CASSSGTGLLYGYTF,TGTGCCAGCAGCTCCGGGACAGGGCTTTTATATGGCTACACCTTC
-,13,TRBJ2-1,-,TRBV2,CASSETRGHEQFF,TGTGCCAGCAGTGAGACTAGGGGGCATGAGCAGTTCTTC
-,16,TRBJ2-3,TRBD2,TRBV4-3,CASSPEVSGSTDTQYF,TGCGCCAGCAGCCCGGAGGTTAGCGGGAGTACAGATACGCAGTATTTT
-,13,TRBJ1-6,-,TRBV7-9,CASSLEGLSPLHF,TGTGCCAGCAGCTTGGAGGGCCTTTCACCCCTCCACTTT
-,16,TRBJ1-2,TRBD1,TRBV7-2,CASSPGTGNVNYGYTF,TGTGCCAGCAGCCCCGGGACAGGGAACGTTAACTATGGCTACACCTTC
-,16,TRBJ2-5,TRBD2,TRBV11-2,CASSLSTSGHQETQYF,TGTGCCAGCAGCTTATCCACTAGCGGGCACCAAGAGACCCAGTACTTC
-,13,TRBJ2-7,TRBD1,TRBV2,CASLDRGRGEQYF,TGTGCCAGCCTTGACAGGGGGAGAGGCGAGCAGTACTTC
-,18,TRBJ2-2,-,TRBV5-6,CASTEMGPMSTNTGELFF,TGTGCCAGCACCGAGATGGGCCCGATGTCCACTAACACCGGGGAGCTGTTTTTT
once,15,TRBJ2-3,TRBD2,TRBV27,CASRPIAGGTDTQYF,TGTGCCAGCAGACCAATAGCGGGGGGCACAGATACGCAGTATTTT
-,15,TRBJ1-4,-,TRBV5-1,CASSLYPGRNEKLFF,TGCGCCAGCAGCTTGTACCCAGGGCGTAATGAAAAACTGTTTTTT
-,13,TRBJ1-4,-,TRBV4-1,CASNRVINEKLFF,TGCGCCAGCAACAGGGTAATAAATGAAAAACTGTTTTTT
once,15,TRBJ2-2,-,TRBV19,CASSSGPTNTGELFF,TGTGCCAGTAGTAGCGGCCCAACGAACACCGGGGAGCTGTTTTTT
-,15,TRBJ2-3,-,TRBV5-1,CASSLSVLESDTQYF,TGCGCCAGCAGCTTGTCTGTTCTAGAGTCAGATACGCAGTATTTT
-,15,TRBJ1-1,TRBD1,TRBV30,CAWGQGEGGNTEAFF,TGTGCCTGGGGACAGGGCGAGGGCGGTAACACTGAAGCTTTCTTT
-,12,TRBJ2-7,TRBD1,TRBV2,CASRRTGIEQYF,TGTGCCAGCAGACGGACAGGGATCGAGCAGTACTTC
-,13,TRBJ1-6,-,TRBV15,CATSKDARTPLHF,TGTGCCACCAGCAAAGACGCGAGAACACCCCTCCACTTT
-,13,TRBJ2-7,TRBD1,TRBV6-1,CASSQGAGYEQYF,TGTGCCAGCTCACAGGGGGCGGGTTACGAGCAGTACTTC
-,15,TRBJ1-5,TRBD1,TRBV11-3,CASSPSGTGEQPQHF,TGTGCCAGCAGCCCGTCCGGGACAGGGGAACAGCCCCAGCATTTT
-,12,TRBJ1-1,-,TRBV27,CASSFGGSEAFF,TGTGCCAGCAGTTTTGGGGGGTCTGAAGCTTTCTTT
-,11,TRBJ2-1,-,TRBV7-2,CASSQDNEQFF,TGTGCCAGCAGCCAGGACAATGAGCAGTTCTTC
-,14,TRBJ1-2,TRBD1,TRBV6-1,CASRRTGGFNGYTF,TGTGCCAGCAGGAGGACAGGGGGCTTTAATGGCTACACCTTC
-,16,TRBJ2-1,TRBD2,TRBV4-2,CASSHRTSAVGHEQFF,TGTGCCAGCAGCCATAGGACTAGCGCGGTGGGACATGAGCAGTTCTTC
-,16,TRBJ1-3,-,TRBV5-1,CASSLAGGLSGNTIYF,TGCGCCAGCAGCTTGGCGGGGGGGCTTTCTGGAAACACCATATATTTT
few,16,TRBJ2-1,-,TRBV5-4,CASSPVGGASYNEQFF,TGTGCCAGCAGCCCGGTAGGGGGGGCCTCCTACAATGAGCAGTTCTTC